This is a list of T cell receptor beta chains from one sample in a study of blood T cell repertoires in COVID-19. Here immunoSEQ multiplex PCR was the method, and the copy in TCRdb shows in-frame clones only, minus some. The data hold some 70,000 clones, with about nine tenths observed a single time. Sample: peripheral blood. Source of these receptors: a man between 50 and 59 years old with active COVID-19. Both conserved end residues are part of each CDR3. Each record gives: J gene, V gene, CDR3 protein.

j_call: TRBJ2-3
v_call: TRBV27
cdr3_aa: CASSFGLGQYF

j_call: TRBJ2-5
v_call: TRBV9
cdr3_aa: CASSGTGTGASGEAQYF

j_call: TRBJ2-3
v_call: TRBV27
cdr3_aa: CASSPGQGAGDTQYF

j_call: TRBJ2-7
v_call: TRBV5-1
cdr3_aa: CASSPGRGFEQYF

j_call: TRBJ2-2
v_call: TRBV19
cdr3_aa: CASSLQDTGELFF

j_call: TRBJ2-7
v_call: TRBV5-1
cdr3_aa: CASSVAGMSYEQYF

j_call: TRBJ1-2
v_call: TRBV6-4
cdr3_aa: CASSDSEGSYGYTF

j_call: TRBJ1-2
v_call: TRBV18
cdr3_aa: CASSARQGYYGYTF

j_call: TRBJ1-1
v_call: TRBV2
cdr3_aa: CASSENRGWDTEAFF

j_call: TRBJ2-2
v_call: TRBV9
cdr3_aa: CASSVWASGTVGELFF

j_call: TRBJ2-7
v_call: TRBV19
cdr3_aa: CASRSLADGDGQYF

j_call: TRBJ2-7
v_call: TRBV5-4
cdr3_aa: CASSNGLAAYYEQYF

j_call: TRBJ2-1
v_call: TRBV11-3
cdr3_aa: CASSPRGGGNEQFF

j_call: TRBJ1-3
v_call: TRBV28
cdr3_aa: CASSFHRGGLGNTIYF

j_call: TRBJ2-7
v_call: TRBV11-2
cdr3_aa: CASSLGVALYEQYF

j_call: TRBJ2-1
v_call: TRBV7-3
cdr3_aa: CASSFGLAVYNEQFF

j_call: TRBJ2-7
v_call: TRBV14
cdr3_aa: CASSHLPQGGVFYEQYF

j_call: TRBJ1-2
v_call: TRBV2
cdr3_aa: CASSLGLGYTF

j_call: TRBJ1-1
v_call: TRBV7-9
cdr3_aa: CASSLFGGNTEAFF

j_call: TRBJ1-3
v_call: TRBV19
cdr3_aa: CASSIALGNTIYF

j_call: TRBJ2-1
v_call: TRBV18
cdr3_aa: CASSPRTSGKFEQFF

j_call: TRBJ2-7
v_call: TRBV3-1/TRBV3-2
cdr3_aa: CASSHSYEQYF

j_call: TRBJ1-1
v_call: TRBV6-6
cdr3_aa: CASTEGGGGNTEAFF

j_call: TRBJ2-7
v_call: TRBV19
cdr3_aa: CATRQGSLSYEQYF

j_call: TRBJ2-3
v_call: TRBV28
cdr3_aa: CASSLAHRVAGGYF

j_call: TRBJ2-3
v_call: TRBV3-1/TRBV3-2
cdr3_aa: CASSQDLPLAGPLSVRDTQYF

j_call: TRBJ1-1
v_call: TRBV12-3/TRBV12-4
cdr3_aa: CASSGQSRAEAFF

j_call: TRBJ2-1
v_call: TRBV29-1
cdr3_aa: CSVKGLVGVNEQFF

j_call: TRBJ1-2
v_call: TRBV6-5
cdr3_aa: CASSYSSQGASGYTF

j_call: TRBJ2-2
v_call: TRBV11-1
cdr3_aa: CASSLEAGVGTGELFF

j_call: TRBJ2-1
v_call: TRBV5-1
cdr3_aa: CASSIDNSYNEQFF

j_call: TRBJ2-5
v_call: TRBV5-1
cdr3_aa: CASSLAGWDQETQYF

j_call: TRBJ2-7
v_call: TRBV28
cdr3_aa: CASNRVGQGAREQYF

j_call: TRBJ1-3
v_call: TRBV4-1
cdr3_aa: CASRQDRGTSSGNTIYF

j_call: TRBJ2-6
v_call: TRBV5-1
cdr3_aa: CASSSGGANVLTF

j_call: TRBJ2-7
v_call: TRBV28
cdr3_aa: CASTLTGAYEQYF

j_call: TRBJ1-4
v_call: TRBV24-1
cdr3_aa: CATSERQGANEKLFF

j_call: TRBJ1-5
v_call: TRBV28
cdr3_aa: CASSFGQNSNQPQHF